This entry describes one TCR beta chain. Some clones are missing from TCRdb's copy, which holds only in-frame ones; the method was immunoSEQ multiplex PCR. The sample has 35,000 to 45,000 clones; 85% to 95% are singletons. This record comes from a study of control samples from healthy donors and cancer patients. Material for sequencing was PBMCs. This TCR came from a woman in her thirties or forties with head and neck cancer.

For the CDR3, the DNA is TGTGCCAGCAGCTTAACCGGGACAGGCGCCCCTGAAGCTTTCTTT. Translated, it gives CASSLTGTGAPEAFF. V and J are TRBV7-3 and TRBJ1-1, with 8 bases that match TRBD1. The CDR3 loop spans 15 amino acids. V shed 0 bases, J shed 6 bases, and the junction held 6 bases outside the gene matches. CDR1 and CDR2 from the germline V gene are SGHTA and FQGTGA. The variable domain in full, with the rest retrieved from reference TRBV7-3 and TRBJ1-1, is GAGVSQTPSNKVTEKGKYVELRCDPISGHTALYWYRQSLGQGPEFLIYFQGTGAADDSGLPNDRFFAVRPEGSVSTLKIQRTERGDSAVYLCASSLTGTGAPEAFFGQGTRLTVV.